This TCR beta chain was captured by sequencing in a study of prognosis after radiotherapy for stage I lung cancer. The wider study: There were six or seven patients whose tumors were squamous cell carcinoma and approximately eleven whose tumors were adenocarcinoma. Notes on the study in general: The median unique TCR clone count dropped from approximately 9,600 to 7,200 after stereotactic body radiation therapy.

CDR1 is SEHNR, CDR2 FQNEAQ, per germline (reference sequence). The CDR3 extends over 15 amino acids. The V end lost 10 bases, the J end lost 2 bases, and 18 bases lay between the germline ends. Note on this clonotype: Its antigen is not known.

By two-round multiplex PCR, the TCR beta CDR3 was amplified from genomic DNA. The use of primers specific to each TRBV and TRBJ gene characterized first-round PCR. TCRdb re-called the multiplex PCR reads through MiXCR, storing one row per CDR3 protein. The repertoire consists of more than 25,000 distinct CDR3 sequences, with around 32% occurring once and the leading ten covering 25% to 35%. This rearrangement joins TRBV7-9 to TRBJ1-5; no clear D gene. The sequenced sample was PBMCs, obtained before or after stereotactic body radiation therapy (not recorded which). The TCR originated in a donor aged 50 or older with non-small cell lung cancer. The CDR3 nucleotides are TGTGCCACCAAGCGGGGAAGGAAATGCAATCAGCCCCAGCATTTT. Protein sequence: CATKRGRKCNQPQHF.